Listed here are 25 T cell receptor beta chains from one sample, sequenced in a study of shared T cell receptors in the human thymus. Libraries were prepared by immunoSEQ multiplex PCR; TCRdb keeps only in-frame clonotypes and omits some of them. The sample carries some 720,000 clones, 70% to 90% recorded once. The data also belong to a second study, concerning human thymus T cells.

Sample: thymocytes. All receptors come from a boy in the first two years of life with a congenital heart defect.

This clone has only one observation. The chain recombines TRBV12-5 with TRBJ1-3; no firm D call. The V end was cut by 6 bases, the J end by 5 bases, with 8 bases between. CDR3 length: 12 residues. The V gene's germline CDR1 is LGHNT and CDR2 FRNRAP. This CDR3 is CASGRSRNTIYF. The CDR3 DNA reads as TGTGCTAGTGGGCGAAGCAGAAACACCATATATTTT.

This chain joins TRBV30 and TRBJ1-1, with D maybe TRBD1 (6 bases). V gave up 1 base and J gave up 3 bases, with 18 bases separating them. Germline loops: CDR1 GTSNPN, CDR2 SVGIG (reference sequence). CDR3 length: 16 amino acids. DNA of the CDR3: TGTGCCTGGAGTGGGACAGAACGGCAAGGAGACACTGAAGCTTTCTTT. It yields the protein CAWSGTERQGDTEAFF.

This clone has a single count. This rearrangement joins TRBV5-1 to TRBJ2-7; 10 bases map to TRBD2. With V trimmed by 1 base and J by 5 bases, 6 bases remained unmatched. Germline CDR1 and CDR2: SGHRS and YFSETQ. This CDR3 has 15 residues. The CDR3 DNA reads as TGCGCCAGCAGCTTGTCTAGCGGGAGTAGTAACGAGCAGTACTTC. Its translation is CASSLSSGSSNEQYF.

The chain links TRBV12-1 to TRBJ2-7; TRBD2 is the table's D call, not checked against the DNA. TRBV12-1 is labeled a pseudogene. The CDR3 sequence is 16 residues long. The DNA for the CDR3 is TGTGCCAGCAGCTTTTGGTCTAGCGGGAGTGTCCACGAGCAGTACTTC. This gives the protein CASSFWSSGSVHEQYF.

The chain couples TRBV10-2 to TRBJ2-3; TRBD1 matches 7 bases. The CDR3 spans 14 residues. Trimming removed 6 bases from V and 2 bases from J; junction bases left unmatched: 5. Germline assignment: CDR1 WSHSY and CDR2 SAAADI. CDR3: CASRCDRATDTQYF. CDR3 nucleotides: TGCGCCAGCAGGTGCGACAGGGCCACAGATACGCAGTATTTT.

V usage is TRBV29-1 and J usage is TRBJ2-1; TRBD2 aligns across 8 bases. Germline V gene lookup returns CDR1 SQVTM and CDR2 ANQGSEA. Losses at the gene ends were 4 bases for V and 4 bases for J; bases not matched to a gene: 6. This CDR3 is 14 amino acids long. The CDR3 nucleotides read TGCAGCGTTGGCGGGTTAGCGGGGTACAATGAGCAGTTCTTC. Translation: CSVGGLAGYNEQFF.

The CDR3 DNA follows: TGTGCCAGCAGCCGAGAAATGCGAGGGCCCGGGAATGAGCAGTTCTTC. Protein sequence: CASSREMRGPGNEQFF. This chain connects TRBV11-2 to TRBJ2-1, with D tentatively TRBD2 (5 bases). Looked up from germline, CDR1 is SGHAT and CDR2 is FQNNGV. Trimming pared 5 bases from V and 7 bases from J, leaving 21 bases between. This CDR3 spans 16 amino acids.

The chain combines TRBV19 with TRBJ2-1, with 11 bases aligning to TRBD1. The ends lost 8 bases at V and 10 bases at J; junction bases unmatched: 4. Germline V gene lookup returns CDR1 LNHDA and CDR2 SQIVND (reference sequence). This CDR3 is built from 12 residues. CDR3 sequence (DNA): TGTGCCAGTGGGACAGGGGGAGACGAGCAGTTCTTC. The encoded protein is CASGTGGDEQFF.

CDR3 sequence reads: CASSSPTRPSSTDTQYF. Here the CDR3 DNA reads TGTGCCAGTAGTTCCCCGACAAGACCTAGCAGCACAGATACGCAGTATTTT. The chain is built from TRBV19 and TRBJ2-3; tentative D call: TRBD2 (5 bases). The V and J ends lost 5 bases and 0 bases respectively, with 18 bases between them. CDR1 is LNHDA and CDR2 is SQIVND in the germline V gene (reference sequence). CDR3 length equals 17 residues.

This clone was picked up a small number of times. The V gene is TRBV10-3, the J gene TRBJ2-6; 7 bases match TRBD1. Germline V gene data show CDR1 as ENHRY and CDR2 as SYGVKD. The CDR3 runs 16 residues. V shed 3 bases, J shed 4 bases, and the junction held 6 bases outside the gene matches. CDR3: CAISDPTGPGANVLTF. The CDR3 nucleotides read TGTGCCATCAGTGACCCGACAGGGCCAGGGGCCAACGTCCTGACTTTC.

The chain links TRBV27 to TRBJ2-1, with 11 bases fitting TRBD2. V was clipped by 5 bases and J by 0 bases; unmatched bases: 3. The germline V gene has CDR1 MNHEY and CDR2 SMNVEV (reference sequence). This CDR3 spans 16 amino acids. Written as DNA, the CDR3 is TGTGCCAGCAGTACTAGCGGGAGTTCCTCCTACAATGAGCAGTTCTTC. The encoded protein is CASSTSGSSSYNEQFF.

CDR3 in amino acids: CAWGLSRQDTEAFF. The CDR3 nucleotides read TGTGCCTGGGGCTTGAGCCGACAGGACACTGAAGCTTTCTTT. The chain carries TRBV30 and TRBJ1-1; tentatively, D is TRBD1 (6 bases). V lost 5 bases and J lost 3, with 16 bases in between. Germline values: CDR1 GTSNPN, CDR2 SVGIG (reference sequence). CDR3 length: 14 residues.

The chain employs TRBV9 and TRBJ2-5, with 12 positions matching TRBD2. This CDR3 spans 18 amino acids. Germline values: CDR1 SGDLS, CDR2 YYNGEE. The V and J ends lost 0 bases and 4 bases, in that order; junction bases with no gene match: 10. Here the CDR3 DNA reads TGTGCCAGCAGCGTAGGCGAGACTAGCGGGAGAATGGGAGAGACCCAGTACTTC. It is translated as CASSVGETSGRMGETQYF.

The sample holds a few counts of this clone. The gene calls are TRBV4-1 and TRBJ2-3; D call uncertain. The germline gives CDR1 MGHRA, CDR2 YSYEKL. V was trimmed by 0 bases and J by 1 base, leaving 2 bases between them. This CDR3 has 13 residues. The CDR3, as DNA: TGCGCCAGCAGCCAAGACGGCACAGATACGCAGTATTTT. It translates to CASSQDGTDTQYF.

The V and J genes are TRBV7-9 and TRBJ2-5, with a tentative D call TRBD2 (5 bases). Germline CDR1 SEHNR, CDR2 FQNEAQ (reference sequence). V lost 1 base and J lost 2, with 8 bases in between. The CDR3 covers 14 residues. CDR3: CASSLGSGQETQYF. In DNA, the CDR3 is TGTGCCAGCAGCTTAGGGTCGGGGCAAGAGACCCAGTACTTC.

This sequence joins TRBV14 and TRBJ2-7; TRBD2 agrees at 11 bases. The CDR3 runs 16 residues. Germline V gives CDR1 SGHDN, CDR2 FVKESK. J gave up 2 bases and V 4 bases, and 7 bases lay outside the gene matches. CDR3 region: CASSPKRLAGTYEQYF. CDR3 DNA: TGTGCCAGCAGCCCCAAAAGACTAGCGGGAACCTACGAGCAGTACTTC.

The rearrangement links TRBV9 to TRBJ2-1; possible D gene TRBD1, 5 bases. CDR1 and CDR2 from the germline V gene are SGDLS and YYNGEE. The CDR3 contains 17 residues. The V end was cut by 0 bases, the J end by 7 bases, with 20 bases between. The CDR3 DNA is TGTGCCAGCAGCGTAGTCGGGTCCCCTAGGGGTCCTAATGAGCAGTTCTTC. Residues: CASSVVGSPRGPNEQFF. Full variable domain (outside the CDR3, taken from reference TRBV9 and TRBJ2-1): DSGVTQTPKHLITATGQRVTLRCSPRSGDLSVYWYQQSLDQGLQFLIQYYNGEERAKGNILERFSAQQFPDLHSELNLSSLELGDSALYFCASSVVGSPRGPNEQFFGPGTRLTVL.

The chain joins TRBV4-1 to TRBJ2-7; D possibly corresponds to TRBD1 (5 bases). This CDR3 comprises 15 residues. Germline V gene sequence: CDR1 MGHRA, CDR2 YSYEKL. Trimming took off 0 bases at V and 5 bases at J, with 14 bases between the two ends. In DNA, the CDR3 is TGCGCCAGCAGCCAAGATCAGGTCAGGGTCGACGAGCAGTACTTC. This gives the protein CASSQDQVRVDEQYF.

V and J are TRBV6-1 and TRBJ2-1; perhaps TRBD2 as D (7 bases). The V end lost 4 bases, the J end lost 6 bases, and 19 bases lay between the germline ends. Germline V gene sequence: CDR1 MNHNS, CDR2 SASEGT. This CDR3 has 16 residues. The CDR3 reads CASSAPTGTGGNEQFF. CDR3 coding DNA: TGTGCCAGCAGTGCCCCGACAGGAACGGGGGGCAATGAGCAGTTCTTC.

This clone was recorded once. V gene TRBV27 combines with J gene TRBJ2-7; 7 bases align to TRBD2. This CDR3 spans 14 amino acids. Per the germline V gene, CDR1 is MNHEY and CDR2 is SMNVEV (reference sequence). The ends lost 9 bases at V and 7 bases at J; junction bases unmatched: 15. The chain's CDR3 is CASHQRLAVFEQYF. In nucleotides, the CDR3 is TGTGCCAGTCACCAGCGGCTAGCGGTCTTTGAGCAGTACTTC.

The V gene is TRBV10-3, the J gene TRBJ2-1; D is uncertain. Trimming shortened V by 4 bases and J by 12 bases, and 13 bases separated the two germline ends. Germline-derived CDR1 and CDR2 are ENHRY and SYGVKD. The CDR3 covers 12 residues. CDR3 amino acids: CAISVERHGQFF. As DNA, the CDR3 is TGTGCCATCAGTGTCGAGCGTCATGGGCAGTTCTTC.

This chain links TRBV25-1 with TRBJ2-1; TRBD2 agrees at 14 bases. The CDR3 has 16 residues. CDR1 is MGHDK, CDR2 SYGVNS, per germline. The ends lost 9 bases at V and 6 bases at J; junction bases unmatched: 10. The CDR3 DNA reads TGTGCCAGTCAACGCGGGACTAGCGGGAGTGGCAATGAGCAGTTCTTC. Amino acid sequence: CASQRGTSGSGNEQFF.

The J gene is TRBJ2-7, the V gene TRBV30; 7 nucleotides match TRBD1. V shed 8 bases, J shed 2 bases, and the junction held 9 bases outside the gene matches. Germline CDR1 and CDR2: GTSNPN and SVGIG (reference sequence). The CDR3 is made up of 13 amino acids. The CDR3 sequence is CALNRGTPYEQYF. The DNA of the CDR3 is TGTGCCCTAAACAGGGGCACCCCCTACGAGCAGTACTTC.

This sequence joins TRBV5-4 and TRBJ2-7; TRBD1 matches 11 bases. Germline CDR1 reads SGHNT; CDR2 reads YYREEE (reference sequence). The CDR3 covers 14 residues. Trimming took 3 bases from V and 6 from J; bases not matched to a gene: 5. CDR3 in amino acids: CASSSFGTGGEQYF. CDR3 bases: TGTGCCAGCAGCTCCTTCGGGACAGGGGGCGAGCAGTACTTC.

The chain joins TRBV18 to TRBJ2-7; 7 nucleotides match TRBD2. Germline lookup yields CDR1 KGHSH and CDR2 LQKENI. This CDR3 has 14 amino acids. The V gene end was trimmed by 4 bases and the J gene end by 0 bases; junction bases not matched to a gene: 3. The CDR3 is CASSRGGSSYEQYF. DNA of the CDR3: TGTGCCAGCTCACGCGGCGGGAGCTCCTACGAGCAGTACTTC.